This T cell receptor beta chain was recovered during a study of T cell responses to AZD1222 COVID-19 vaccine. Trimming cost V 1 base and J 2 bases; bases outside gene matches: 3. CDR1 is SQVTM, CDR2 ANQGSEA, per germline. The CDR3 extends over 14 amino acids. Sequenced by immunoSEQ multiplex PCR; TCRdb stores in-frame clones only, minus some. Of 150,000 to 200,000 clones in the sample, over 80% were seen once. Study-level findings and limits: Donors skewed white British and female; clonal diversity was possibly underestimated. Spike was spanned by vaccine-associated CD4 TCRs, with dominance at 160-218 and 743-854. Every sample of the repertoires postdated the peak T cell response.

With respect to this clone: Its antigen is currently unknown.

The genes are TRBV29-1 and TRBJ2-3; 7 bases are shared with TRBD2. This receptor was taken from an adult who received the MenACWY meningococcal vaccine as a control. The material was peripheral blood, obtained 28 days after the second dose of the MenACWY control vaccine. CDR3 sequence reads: CSVEGGGSTDTQYF. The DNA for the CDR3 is TGCAGCGTTGAAGGGGGGGGGTCCACAGATACGCAGTATTTT.